Described below is a single TCR beta chain sequence and its context. The CDR3 is 15 residues long. The study ran its PCR with 60 Vbeta and 13 Jbeta primers. Libraries were prepared by immunoSEQ multiplex PCR; TCRdb keeps only in-frame clonotypes and omits some of them. Here the sample spans 110,000 to 150,000 clones, around three quarters being singletons. The sample originates from a study of cytomegalovirus exposure and HLA in healthy donors. The clonotype originates from a woman in her sixties or seventies in good health and CMV-seropositive. Specimen: PBMCs. The chain has TRBV21-1 and TRBJ2-1; the table's D call of TRBD2 was not tested on the DNA. TRBV21-1 represents a pseudogene. The CDR3 DNA reads as TGTGCCAGCTATGTGTCGGGGACTCCCTACAATGAGCAGTTCTTC. Translation: CASYVSGTPYNEQFF.